The T cell receptor beta chain under discussion was sequenced for a study of monozygotic twins with inflammatory bowel disease. Study findings and constraints: IBD patients exhibited fewer clonotypes shared with other individuals than healthy twins, particularly with disease activity. Backing was not found for a single strong signal or clonotype associated with IBD. Discordant twins showed the same repertoire similarity as concordant twins, possibly from limited power.

Remarks on this clonotype: Antigen specificity is unknown.

The CDR3 extends over 16 amino acids. The germline V gene encodes CDR1 SGHRS and CDR2 YFSETQ. Template switching was used to attach UMIs, which incorporated a 6-nucleotide sample barcode. TCRdb reworked the 5' RACE reads into one entry per CDR3 protein, no DNA. Across under 150,000 distinct CDR3 sequences, the top ten clones capture about 2.6% of the sample. The rearrangement links TRBV5-1 to TRBJ1-5; TCRdb calls TRBD1, which cannot be checked without DNA. The origin of this receptor is a human donor with ulcerative colitis or Crohn's disease, or a healthy co-twin of an affected twin (not recorded which). The sequencing input was blood. The CDR3: CASSPPRTRTSRAQHF. The complete variable domain, with remaining parts taken from reference TRBV5-1 and TRBJ1-5, reads KAGVTQTPRYLIKTRGQQVTLSCSPISGHRSVSWYQQTPGQGLQFLFEYFSETQRNKGNFPGRFSGRQFSNSRSEMNVSTLELGDSALYLCASSPPRTRTSRAQHFGDGTRLSIL.